The clone carrying this T cell receptor beta chain came up many times. Its matching antigen is unknown. Using its own MiXCR run on the reads, TCRdb lists one record per CDR3 protein. The sample carries roughly 640,000 distinct CDR3 sequences, 20% to 25% recorded once. Germline lookup yields CDR1 MNHEY and CDR2 SMNVEV (reference sequence). V was clipped by 4 bases and J by 1 base; unmatched bases: 10. CDR3 size: 17 residues. This sample is drawn from a study of T cell repertoires in cytomegalovirus infection. For the study at large: Indicated by public TCR beta signatures were CMV infection and matching HLA type.

Regarding the study as a whole: The ex vivo response was dominated by HLA-C-restricted CMV-specific TCR beta clonotypes. Accumulated public TCR beta family frequency recognized individuals carrying CMV together with the relevant HLA.

The source is a human donor in good health (CMV status not recorded). Some clones in this sample may be carry-over from other donors' samples. Sequenced: CD8+ T cells from PBMCs. The chain links TRBV27 to TRBJ2-1; TRBD1 agrees at 7 bases. This CDR3 reads CASSSLRDRESYNEQFF. Here the CDR3 DNA reads TGTGCCAGCAGTTCCCTTCGCGACAGGGAGTCCTACAATGAGCAGTTCTTC.